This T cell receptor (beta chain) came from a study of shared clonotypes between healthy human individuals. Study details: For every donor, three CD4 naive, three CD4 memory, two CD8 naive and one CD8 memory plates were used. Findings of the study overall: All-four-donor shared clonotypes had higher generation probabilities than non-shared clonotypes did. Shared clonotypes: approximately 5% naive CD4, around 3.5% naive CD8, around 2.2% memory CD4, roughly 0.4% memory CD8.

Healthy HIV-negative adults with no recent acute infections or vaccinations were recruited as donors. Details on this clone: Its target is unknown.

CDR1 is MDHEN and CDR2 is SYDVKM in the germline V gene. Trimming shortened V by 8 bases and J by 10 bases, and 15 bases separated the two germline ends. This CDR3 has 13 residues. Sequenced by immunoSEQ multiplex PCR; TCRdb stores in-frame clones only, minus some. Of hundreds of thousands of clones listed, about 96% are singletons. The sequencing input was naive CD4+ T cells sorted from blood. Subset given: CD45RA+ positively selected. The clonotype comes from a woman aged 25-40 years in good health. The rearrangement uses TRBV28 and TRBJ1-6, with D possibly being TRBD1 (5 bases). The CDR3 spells CASEGWVGSPLHF. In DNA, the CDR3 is TGTGCCAGCGAGGGGTGGGTGGGGTCACCCCTCCACTTT. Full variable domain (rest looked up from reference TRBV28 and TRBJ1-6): DVKVTQSSRYLVKRTGEKVFLECVQDMDHENMFWYRQDPGLGLRLIYFSYDVKMKEKGDIPEGYSVSREKKERFSLILESASTNQTSMYLCASEGWVGSPLHFGNGTRLTVT.